Listed here are 30 T cell receptor beta chains from one sample, sequenced in a study of identical twins. TCRdb ran MiXCR on the 5' RACE reads and lists one entry per CDR3 protein. The sample has hundreds of thousands of distinct CDR3 sequences, more than 6.5% seen once. A further study also used this sample, focusing on yellow fever vaccine responses in identical twins.

The sequenced material came from PBMCs. These receptors originate from a woman aged 18-29 years in good health.

The CDR3 loop reads CASLGGRRSLDTQYF. DNA of the CDR3: TGTGCCAGCCTTGGGGGGAGGAGAAGTTTGGATACGCAGTATTTT. The chain has TRBV6-4 and TRBJ2-3; D perhaps matches TRBD2 (6 bases). The CDR3 contains 15 residues. V lost 8 bases to trimming and J lost 6 bases, with 21 bases between them. The germline CDR1 and CDR2 sequences are MRHNA and SNTAGT.

The chain employs TRBV27 and TRBJ2-1, with D tentatively TRBD1 (5 bases). Trimming took off 5 bases at V and 6 bases at J, with 11 bases between the two ends. Germline V gives CDR1 MNHEY, CDR2 SMNVEV (reference sequence). The CDR3 has 13 residues. The CDR3 sequence is CASSVDRFNEQFF. As DNA, the CDR3 is TGTGCCAGCAGTGTAGACAGATTCAATGAGCAGTTCTTC.

At least ten counts were recorded for this clonotype. The rearrangement joins TRBV12-3 or TRBV12-4 to TRBJ2-3; maybe TRBD2 (5 bases). Trimming pared 6 bases from V and 6 bases from J, leaving 10 bases between. The CDR3 length is 12 residues. Here the CDR3 reads CASRVGGDTQYF. In DNA form, the CDR3 reads TGTGCCAGCAGGGTTGGCGGGGATACGCAGTATTTT.

This chain's CDR3 is CASSSSWLRGRPTDTQYF. CDR3 in DNA: TGTGCCAGCAGTTCCAGCTGGTTGAGGGGGCGCCCCACAGATACGCAGTATTTT. V and J are TRBV12-3 or TRBV12-4 and TRBJ2-3; TRBD1 matches 7 bases. The CDR3 loop spans 18 amino acids. The J segment lost 2 bases and the V segment lost 4 bases, leaving 15 bases of the junction unmatched.

This rearrangement joins TRBV2 to TRBJ2-2; TRBD1 matches at 7 bases. CDR1 is SNHLY, CDR2 FYNNEI, per germline. This CDR3 is built from 15 residues. J gave up 3 bases and V 4 bases, and 5 bases lay outside the gene matches. Written as DNA, the CDR3 is TGTGCCAGCAGTGGGGGACAGCTATACACCGGGGAGCTGTTTTTT. Residues: CASSGGQLYTGELFF.

The V gene is TRBV20-1, the J gene TRBJ2-2, with D possibly being TRBD2 (7 bases). From germline, CDR1 is DFQATT and CDR2 SNEGSKA (reference sequence). The CDR3 consists of 16 residues. Trimming pared 0 bases from V and 3 bases from J, leaving 14 bases between. The CDR3 region has the DNA TGCAGTGCTAGAGATGGGGGGAGGGGGGACACCGGGGAGCTGTTTTTT. The encoded protein is CSARDGGRGDTGELFF.

V and J are TRBV21-1 and TRBJ2-7; whether TRBD1, the table's D call, matches the DNA was not checked. TRBV21-1 is flagged as a pseudogene. There are 15 residues in the CDR3. The CDR3 is CASSRHNRVFHEQYF. The DNA for the CDR3 is TGTGCCAGCAGCAGACATAACAGGGTATTCCACGAGCAGTACTTC.

This chain links TRBV27 with TRBJ1-1; weak D call: TRBD1 (6 bases). The CDR3 is 14 amino acids. Trimming removed 7 bases from V and 1 base from J, with 13 bases in between. Germline V CDR1 and CDR2: MNHEY, SMNVEV (reference sequence). CDR3 amino acids: CASNEQGRNTEAFF. Written as DNA, the CDR3 is TGTGCCAGCAACGAACAGGGTAGGAACACTGAAGCTTTCTTT.

This clonotype was recorded a few times. V and J are TRBV11-2 and TRBJ2-3, with 10 bases identical to TRBD2. The length of the CDR3 is 18 residues. CDR1 is SGHAT, CDR2 FQNNGV, per germline. V was clipped by 1 base and J by 6 bases; unmatched bases: 13. The CDR3 region is CASSLGQREGLVRDTQYF. CDR3 sequence (DNA): TGTGCCAGCAGCTTAGGTCAGCGGGAGGGCCTAGTACGCGATACGCAGTATTTT. Full variable domain (remainder filled in from reference TRBV11-2 and TRBJ2-3): EAGVAQSPRYKIIEKRQSVAFWCNPISGHATLYWYQQILGQGPKLLIQFQNNGVVDDSQLPKDRFSAERLKGVDSTLKIQPAKLEDSAVYLCASSLGQREGLVRDTQYFGPGTRLTVL.

Many counts were recorded for this clonotype. V is TRBV4-2 and J is TRBJ2-3, with 11 bases matching TRBD2. The CDR3 loop spans 16 amino acids. V was pared by 5 bases and J by 5 bases, with 9 bases of the junction left unmatched. The V gene's germline CDR1 is LGHNA and CDR2 YNFKEQ. In DNA, the CDR3 is TGTGCCAGCAGCGAGTTTACAGGACTAGCGGGAGATACGCAGTATTTT. It is translated as CASSEFTGLAGDTQYF.

This chain connects TRBV7-9 to TRBJ1-1; D call uncertain. The germline gives CDR1 SEHNR, CDR2 FQNEAQ (reference sequence). V was trimmed by 6 bases and J by 1 base, leaving 12 bases between them. The CDR3 totals 14 residues. This CDR3 is CASSGIAGNTEAFF. The CDR3 DNA reads as TGTGCCAGCAGTGGAATTGCGGGGAACACTGAAGCTTTCTTT.

The sample holds many counts of this clonotype. This chain joins TRBV7-3 and TRBJ2-3; 9 bases agree with TRBD2. This CDR3 has 15 residues. The J segment lost 2 bases and the V segment lost 5 bases, leaving 5 bases of the junction unmatched. Germline V CDR1 and CDR2: SGHTA, FQGTGA. DNA of the CDR3: TGTGCCAGCAGCAATAGCGGGGGCGACACAGATACGCAGTATTTT. This gives the protein CASSNSGGDTDTQYF.

This clonotype was observed a few times. J is TRBJ2-3 and V is TRBV20-1, with a tentative D call TRBD1 (5 bases). Germline V gene lookup returns CDR1 DFQATT and CDR2 SNEGSKA (reference sequence). The CDR3 spans 15 residues. The V and J ends lost 4 bases and 2 bases respectively, with 16 bases between them. CDR3 DNA: TGCAGTGCTACCCCTAGGGGCCACCTCACAGATACGCAGTATTTT. Residues: CSATPRGHLTDTQYF.

V usage is TRBV7-9 and J usage is TRBJ1-1; unclear D gene. The CDR3 spans 14 residues. V lost 3 bases and J 3 bases, leaving 11 bases between the germline ends. The germline V gene encodes CDR1 SEHNR and CDR2 FQNEAQ (reference sequence). The CDR3 bases are TGTGCCAGCAGCTTCCGAGATCCTTACACTGAAGCTTTCTTT. Protein sequence: CASSFRDPYTEAFF.

The rearrangement uses TRBV7-9 and TRBJ2-2; TRBD1 agrees at 8 bases. V lost 4 bases, J lost 1 base, and 5 bases stayed unmatched. The CDR3 consists of 16 residues. The germline V gene has CDR1 SEHNR and CDR2 FQNEAQ (reference sequence). CDR3 sequence (DNA): TGTGCCAGCAGCTCACCGGGACAGGTGAACACCGGGGAGCTGTTTTTT. This gives the protein CASSSPGQVNTGELFF. The full variable domain, completed using reference TRBV7-9 and TRBJ2-2, is DTGVSQNPRHKITKRGQNVTFRCDPISEHNRLYWYRQTLGQGPEFLTYFQNEAQLEKSRLLSDRFSAERPKGSFSTLEIQRTEQGDSAMYLCASSSPGQVNTGELFFGEGSRLTVL.

This chain connects TRBV28 to TRBJ2-2, with 9 bases matching TRBD1. CDR1 is MDHEN, CDR2 SYDVKM, per germline. The V gene end was trimmed by 5 bases and the J gene end by 7 bases; junction bases not matched to a gene: 5. The CDR3 length is 14 residues. Here the CDR3 reads CASSLRTGDGELFF. For the CDR3, the DNA is TGTGCCAGCAGTCTTCGGACAGGGGACGGGGAGCTGTTTTTT.

This clonotype showed up just a few times. V gene TRBV7-9 combines with J gene TRBJ2-3; 8 bases line up with TRBD2. The CDR3 consists of 13 residues. V lost 6 bases and J lost 4; bases outside the gene matches: 3. The germline gives CDR1 SEHNR, CDR2 FQNEAQ (reference sequence). The CDR3 DNA is TGTGCCAGCAGACCACTAGCGGCAGATACGCAGTATTTT. The encoded protein is CASRPLAADTQYF.

This clonotype was detected only a few times. V and J are TRBV20-1 and TRBJ1-2; no definite D call. The ends were cut back, 0 bases at V and 6 bases at J, with 5 bases in the middle. The CDR3 is made up of 11 amino acids. From germline, CDR1 is DFQATT and CDR2 SNEGSKA (reference sequence). The chain's CDR3 is CSARDHNGYTF. For the CDR3, the DNA is TGCAGTGCTAGAGATCATAATGGCTACACCTTC.

V and J are TRBV3-1 and TRBJ1-6, with 7 bases matching TRBD1. The V segment lost 6 bases and the J segment 7 bases; nucleotides outside the gene matches: 6. This CDR3 has 14 amino acids. Germline assignment: CDR1 LGHDT and CDR2 YNNKEL (reference sequence). CDR3 amino acids: CASSRRGENSPLHF. The CDR3 DNA reads as TGTGCCAGCAGTCGCAGGGGGGAAAATTCACCCCTCCACTTT.

The gene calls are TRBV2 and TRBJ2-1; 12 bases align to TRBD2. V trimming: 6 bases; J trimming: 4 bases; junction bases outside the gene matches: 1. CDR3 length: 14 amino acids. Germline V gene lookup returns CDR1 SNHLY and CDR2 FYNNEI. The CDR3, as DNA: TGTGCCAGCAGGGGACTAGCGGGTTACAATGAGCAGTTCTTC. Translation: CASRGLAGYNEQFF.

This clonotype has ten or more counts. The chain recombines TRBV29-1 with TRBJ2-1; 11 nucleotides agree with TRBD2. The V gene end was trimmed by 7 bases and the J gene end by 5 bases; junction bases not matched to a gene: 7. The V gene's germline CDR1 is SQVTM and CDR2 ANQGSEA. The CDR3 has 14 amino acids. CDR3 in DNA: TGCAGCGGTGCCGGGACTAGCGGCGACAATGAGCAGTTCTTC. It yields the protein CSGAGTSGDNEQFF.

This clonotype has just a few counts. CDR3 DNA sequence: TGTGCCAGCAGCTTAGGCCCAGGGGGAAACGAGCAGTACTTC. It codes for CASSLGPGGNEQYF. The chain uses TRBV7-9 and TRBJ2-7; 7 positions match TRBD1. J was trimmed by 5 bases and V by 1 base; bases with no gene match: 5. Germline values: CDR1 SEHNR, CDR2 FQNEAQ (reference sequence). The CDR3 is 14 amino acids.

In its sample, this clonotype was seen a few times. The chain uses TRBV4-3 and TRBJ2-2; possible D gene TRBD1, 6 bases. This CDR3 has 14 amino acids. The germline V and J ends were trimmed by 0 bases and 6 bases, with 8 bases remaining between them. Germline V gene sequence: CDR1 LGHNA, CDR2 YSLEER. The CDR3 nucleotides are TGCGCCAGCAGCCAAGAACAGGGTCCCGGGGAGCTGTTTTTT. Translated: CASSQEQGPGELFF.

The chain joins TRBV12-3 or TRBV12-4 to TRBJ2-2; unclear D gene. Trimming left V 6 bases short and J 5 bases short, with 10 bases between. The CDR3 length is 13 residues. CDR3 coding DNA: TGTGCCAGCAGAGCCCCCGGGACCGGGGAGCTGTTTTTT. Translated, it gives CASRAPGTGELFF.

V and J are TRBV6-1 and TRBJ2-6; D is possibly TRBD1 (6 bases). Germline V lookup: CDR1 MNHNS, CDR2 SASEGT. The CDR3 is 18 residues long. V lost 5 bases to trimming and J lost 0 bases, with 17 bases between them. The CDR3 loop reads CASSQGTPMVSGANVLTF. The CDR3 bases are TGTGCCAGCAGTCAGGGGACACCGATGGTCTCTGGGGCCAACGTCCTGACTTTC.

This clonotype was seen only a few times. This sequence joins TRBV30 and TRBJ2-7; tentatively, D is TRBD2 (6 bases). Trimming pared 2 bases from V and 3 bases from J, leaving 14 bases between. Germline V CDR1 and CDR2: GTSNPN, SVGIG (reference sequence). CDR3 length: 14 residues. The CDR3 DNA is TGTGCCTGGAGTTTGCAGGGAGGTAGCTACGAGCAGTACTTC. Translation: CAWSLQGGSYEQYF.

This chain uses TRBV10-3 with TRBJ2-1; 7 nucleotides match TRBD2. The germline CDR1 and CDR2 sequences are ENHRY and SYGVKD. The CDR3 extends over 15 amino acids. J was trimmed by 4 bases and V by 6 bases; bases with no gene match: 9. In DNA form, the CDR3 reads TGTGCCATCAGCGCAACTAGCGTGGGGTACAATGAGCAGTTCTTC. It codes for CAISATSVGYNEQFF.

In this sample, this clonotype turned up a few times. This chain joins TRBV6-2 or TRBV6-3 and TRBJ2-2; perhaps TRBD1 as D (7 bases). CDR3 length: 15 amino acids. Trimming took 7 bases from V and 5 from J, leaving 17 bases between them. CDR1 and CDR2 (germline): MNHEY, SVGEGT. CDR3 residues: CASIQGGRETGELFF. The DNA of the CDR3 is TGTGCCAGCATCCAGGGGGGAAGGGAAACCGGGGAGCTGTTTTTT.

This clonotype was seen more than once but under ten times. This sequence joins TRBV10-3 and TRBJ2-2; D perhaps matches TRBD1 (6 bases). This CDR3 is 13 amino acids long. From germline, CDR1 is ENHRY and CDR2 SYGVKD. V dropped 3 bases and J dropped 7 bases, with 9 bases sitting between them. This CDR3 reads CAISDLGGGELFF. CDR3 DNA sequence: TGTGCCATCAGTGATTTAGGGGGCGGGGAGCTGTTTTTT.

The chain recombines TRBV19 with TRBJ1-2; 10 positions match TRBD1. V gave up 5 bases and J gave up 4 bases; unmatched junction bases: 4. CDR1 is LNHDA, CDR2 SQIVND, per germline (reference sequence). CDR3 length: 14 amino acids. CDR3 nucleotides: TGTGCCAGTAGTGGGACAGGGGAGAGCTATGGCTACACCTTC. It translates to CASSGTGESYGYTF.